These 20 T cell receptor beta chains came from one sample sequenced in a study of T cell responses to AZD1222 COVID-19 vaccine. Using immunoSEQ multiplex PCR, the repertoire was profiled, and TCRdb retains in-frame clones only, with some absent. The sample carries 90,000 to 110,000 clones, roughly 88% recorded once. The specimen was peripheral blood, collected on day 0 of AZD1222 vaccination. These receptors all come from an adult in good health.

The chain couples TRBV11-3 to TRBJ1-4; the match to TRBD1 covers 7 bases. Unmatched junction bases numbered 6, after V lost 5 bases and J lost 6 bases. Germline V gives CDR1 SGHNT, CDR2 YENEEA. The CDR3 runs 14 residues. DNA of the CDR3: TGTGCCAGCAGCAATCGACAGGGAGATGAAAAACTGTTTTTT. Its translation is CASSNRQGDEKLFF.

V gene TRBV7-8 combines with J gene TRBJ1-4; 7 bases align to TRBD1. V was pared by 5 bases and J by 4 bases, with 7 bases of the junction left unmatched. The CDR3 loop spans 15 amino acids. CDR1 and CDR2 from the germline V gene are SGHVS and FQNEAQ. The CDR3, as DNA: TGTGCCAGCAGCGCGGGGACAGCTGATAATGAAAAACTGTTTTTT. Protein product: CASSAGTADNEKLFF.

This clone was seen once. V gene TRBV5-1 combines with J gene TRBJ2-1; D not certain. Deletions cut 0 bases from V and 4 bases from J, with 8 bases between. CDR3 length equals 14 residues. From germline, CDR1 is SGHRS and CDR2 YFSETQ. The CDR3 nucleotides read TGCGCCAGCAGCTTGGACTCTAGATACAATGAGCAGTTCTTC. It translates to CASSLDSRYNEQFF. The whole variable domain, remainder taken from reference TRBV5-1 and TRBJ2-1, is KAGVTQTPRYLIKTRGQQVTLSCSPISGHRSVSWYQQTPGQGLQFLFEYFSETQRNKGNFPGRFSGRQFSNSRSEMNVSTLELGDSALYLCASSLDSRYNEQFFGPGTRLTVL.

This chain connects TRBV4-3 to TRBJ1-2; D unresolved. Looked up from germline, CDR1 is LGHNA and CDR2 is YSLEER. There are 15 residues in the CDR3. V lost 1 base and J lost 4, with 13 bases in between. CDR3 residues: CASSQVGATSYGYTF. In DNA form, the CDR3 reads TGCGCCAGCAGCCAAGTTGGCGCTACGAGCTATGGCTACACCTTC.

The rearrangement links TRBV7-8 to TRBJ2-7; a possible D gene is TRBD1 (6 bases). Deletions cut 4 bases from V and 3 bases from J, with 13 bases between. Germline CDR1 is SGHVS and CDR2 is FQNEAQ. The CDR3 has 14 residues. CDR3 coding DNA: TGTGCCAGCAGCTGGAACCGGGACAACTACGAGCAGTACTTC. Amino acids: CASSWNRDNYEQYF.

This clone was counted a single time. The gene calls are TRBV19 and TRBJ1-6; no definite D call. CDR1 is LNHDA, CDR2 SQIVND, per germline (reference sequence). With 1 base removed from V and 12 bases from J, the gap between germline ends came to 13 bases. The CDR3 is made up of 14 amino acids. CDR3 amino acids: CASSIGQGPRPLHF. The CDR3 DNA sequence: TGTGCCAGTAGTATAGGACAAGGACCGAGACCCCTCCACTTT. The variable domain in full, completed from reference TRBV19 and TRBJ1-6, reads DGGITQSPKYLFRKEGQNVTLSCEQNLNHDAMYWYRQDPGQGLRLIYYSQIVNDFQKGDIAEGYSVSREKKESFPLTVTSAQKNPTAFYLCASSIGQGPRPLHFGNGTRLTVT.

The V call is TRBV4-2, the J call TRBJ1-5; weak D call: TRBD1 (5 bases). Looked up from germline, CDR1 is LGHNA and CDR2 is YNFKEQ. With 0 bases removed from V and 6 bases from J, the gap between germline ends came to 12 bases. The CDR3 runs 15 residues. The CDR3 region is CASSQDVGPFQPQHF. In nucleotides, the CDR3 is TGTGCCAGCAGCCAAGACGTGGGGCCCTTTCAGCCCCAGCATTTT.

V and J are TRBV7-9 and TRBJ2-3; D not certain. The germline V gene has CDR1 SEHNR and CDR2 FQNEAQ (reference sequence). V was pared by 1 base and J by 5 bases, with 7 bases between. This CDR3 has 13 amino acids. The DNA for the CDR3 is TGTGCCAGCAGCTTAGAAATAAGAGATACGCAGTATTTT. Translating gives CASSLEIRDTQYF.

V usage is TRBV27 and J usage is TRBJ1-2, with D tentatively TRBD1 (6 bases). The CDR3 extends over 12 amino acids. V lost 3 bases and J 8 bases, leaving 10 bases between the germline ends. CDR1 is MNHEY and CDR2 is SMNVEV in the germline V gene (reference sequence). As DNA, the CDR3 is TGTGCCAGCAGTTTCGGGGGCGGAGGCTACACCTTC. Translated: CASSFGGGGYTF.

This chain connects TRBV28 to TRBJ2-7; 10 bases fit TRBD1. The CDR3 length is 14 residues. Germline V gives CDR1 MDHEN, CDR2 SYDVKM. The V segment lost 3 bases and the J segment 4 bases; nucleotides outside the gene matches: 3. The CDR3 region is CASSLTGGAYEQYF. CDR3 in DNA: TGTGCCAGCAGTTTGACAGGGGGCGCTTACGAGCAGTACTTC. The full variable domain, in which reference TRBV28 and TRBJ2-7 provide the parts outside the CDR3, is DVKVTQSSRYLVKRTGEKVFLECVQDMDHENMFWYRQDPGLGLRLIYFSYDVKMKEKGDIPEGYSVSREKKERFSLILESASTNQTSMYLCASSLTGGAYEQYFGPGTRLTVT.

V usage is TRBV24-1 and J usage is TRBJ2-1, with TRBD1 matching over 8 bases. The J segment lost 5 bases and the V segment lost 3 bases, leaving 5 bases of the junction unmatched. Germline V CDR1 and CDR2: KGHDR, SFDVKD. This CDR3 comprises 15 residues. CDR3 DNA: TGTGCCACCAGTGATCCAGGGGGCGCAGACAATGAGCAGTTCTTC. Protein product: CATSDPGGADNEQFF.

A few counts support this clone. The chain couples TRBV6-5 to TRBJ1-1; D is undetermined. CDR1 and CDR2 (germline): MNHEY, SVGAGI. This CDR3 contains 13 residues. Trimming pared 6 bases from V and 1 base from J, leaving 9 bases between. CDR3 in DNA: TGTGCCAGCAGCACCCGGGAGAACACTGAAGCTTTCTTT. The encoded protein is CASSTRENTEAFF.

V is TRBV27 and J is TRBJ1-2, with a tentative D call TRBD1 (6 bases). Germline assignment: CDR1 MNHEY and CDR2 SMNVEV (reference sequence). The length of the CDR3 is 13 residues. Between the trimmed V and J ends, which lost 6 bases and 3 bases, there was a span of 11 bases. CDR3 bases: TGTGCCAGCAGCCAATCAGGGGACTATGGCTACACCTTC. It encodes CASSQSGDYGYTF.

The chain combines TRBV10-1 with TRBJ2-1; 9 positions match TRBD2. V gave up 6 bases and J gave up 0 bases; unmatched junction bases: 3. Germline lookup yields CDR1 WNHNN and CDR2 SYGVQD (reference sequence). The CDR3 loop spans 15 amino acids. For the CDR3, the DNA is TGCGCCAGCAGCTTTAGCGGGAGCTCCTACAATGAGCAGTTCTTC. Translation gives CASSFSGSSYNEQFF.

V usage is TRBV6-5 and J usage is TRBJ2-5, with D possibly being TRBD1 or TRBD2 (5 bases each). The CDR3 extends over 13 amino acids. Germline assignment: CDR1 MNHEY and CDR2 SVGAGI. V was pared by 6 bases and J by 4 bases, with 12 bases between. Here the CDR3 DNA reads TGTGCCAGCAGGGGTGATGGGGGAGAGACCCAGTACTTC. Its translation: CASRGDGGETQYF.

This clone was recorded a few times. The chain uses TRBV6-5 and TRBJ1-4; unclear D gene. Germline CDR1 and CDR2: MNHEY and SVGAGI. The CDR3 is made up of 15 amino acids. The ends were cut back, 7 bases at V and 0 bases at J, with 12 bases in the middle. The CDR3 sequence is CASKGGRATNEKLFF. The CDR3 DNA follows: TGTGCCAGCAAGGGCGGACGTGCAACTAATGAAAAACTGTTTTTT.

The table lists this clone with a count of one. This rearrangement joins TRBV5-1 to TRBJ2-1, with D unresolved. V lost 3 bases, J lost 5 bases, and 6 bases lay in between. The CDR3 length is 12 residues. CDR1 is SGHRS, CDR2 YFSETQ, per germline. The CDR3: CASSWPDNEQFF. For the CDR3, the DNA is TGCGCCAGCAGCTGGCCAGACAATGAGCAGTTCTTC.

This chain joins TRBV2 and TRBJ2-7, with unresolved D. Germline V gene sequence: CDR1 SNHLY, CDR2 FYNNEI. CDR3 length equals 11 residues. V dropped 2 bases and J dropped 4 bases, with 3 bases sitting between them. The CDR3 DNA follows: TGTGCCAGCAGTGAACATTACGAGCAGTACTTC. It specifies CASSEHYEQYF.

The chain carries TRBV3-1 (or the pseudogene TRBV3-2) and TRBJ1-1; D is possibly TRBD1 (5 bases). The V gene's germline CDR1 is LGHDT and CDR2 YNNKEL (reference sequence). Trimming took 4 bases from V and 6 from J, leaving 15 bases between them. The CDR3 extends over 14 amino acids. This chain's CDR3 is CASSPSGFQAEAFF. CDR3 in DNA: TGTGCCAGCAGCCCTTCAGGGTTTCAAGCTGAAGCTTTCTTT.

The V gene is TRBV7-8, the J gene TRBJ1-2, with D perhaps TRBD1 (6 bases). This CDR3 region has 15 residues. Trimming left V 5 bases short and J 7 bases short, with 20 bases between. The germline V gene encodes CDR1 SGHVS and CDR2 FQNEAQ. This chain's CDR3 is CASSPPWAGAGGYTF. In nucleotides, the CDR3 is TGTGCCAGCAGCCCACCTTGGGCGGGGGCGGGTGGCTACACCTTC.